This TCR beta chain was recorded in a study of blood T cell repertoires in COVID-19. Study overall: Acute and convalescent COVID-19 specimens originated in the United States, Italy and Spain. The cDNA or gDNA used as material had been derived from T cells, B-cell-depleted T cells, or PBMCs.

This clone was counted a single time. Authors' methods: Counts of nucleated cells, estimated from reference gene primer amplification, were obtained. Sequencing used immunoSEQ multiplex PCR; TCRdb keeps in-frame clones, though not all of them. D and trimming come from the DNA, and the V and J calls and clone size come from that table. The sample lists over 100,000 clones, around four fifths occurring once. This CDR3 contains 17 residues. Per germline, CDR1 LGHNT and CDR2 FRNRAP. Trimming removed 1 base from V and 7 bases from J; junction bases left unmatched: 9. V and J are TRBV12-5 and TRBJ2-1; the match to TRBD1 covers 11 bases. This TCR came from a woman aged 70-85 years with acute or convalescent COVID-19. The specimen was peripheral blood. The CDR3: CASGLAREGTGGNEQFF. The DNA of the CDR3 is TGTGCTAGTGGTTTGGCCAGAGAAGGGACAGGGGGGAATGAGCAGTTCTTC.